The rows below give T cell receptor beta chains drawn from one sample of a study of post-analysis software for immune sequencing data. TCRdb ran MiXCR on the PCR reads and lists one entry per CDR3 protein. The repertoire holds 750,000 to 900,000 distinct CDR3 sequences, with roughly 46% as singletons. Sequences were obtained from blood. These receptors all stem from a girl aged 10 to 17 with multiple sclerosis. Both conserved end residues are part of each CDR3. D genes are given only for firm matches. Only some rows state a clone size, as once, few, many or a class for expanded clones.

abundance: -
d_gene: -
v_gene: TRBV6-5
j_gene: TRBJ2-3
CDR3aa: CASSKNDPVHPQYF
CDR3nt: TGTGCCAGCAGTAAAAATGACCCCGTTCATCCGCAGTATTTT

abundance: -
d_gene: TRBD2
v_gene: TRBV29-1
j_gene: TRBJ2-1
CDR3aa: CSVPGVLAGGPDEQFF
CDR3nt: TGCAGCGTCCCGGGGGTTCTAGCGGGAGGGCCCGATGAGCAGTTCTTC

abundance: -
d_gene: TRBD1
v_gene: TRBV6-1
j_gene: TRBJ1-2
CDR3aa: CASHYPGQGHYGYTF
CDR3nt: TGTGCCAGCCATTACCCGGGACAGGGGCATTATGGCTACACCTTC

abundance: -
d_gene: -
v_gene: TRBV4-3
j_gene: TRBJ2-1
CDR3aa: CASSQEVGDPYNEQFF
CDR3nt: TGCGCCAGCAGCCAAGAGGTGGGGGATCCGTACAATGAGCAGTTCTTC

abundance: -
d_gene: -
v_gene: TRBV24-1
j_gene: TRBJ2-7
CDR3aa: CATSDSSGPYEQYF
CDR3nt: TGTGCCACCAGTGATTCCTCAGGCCCCTACGAGCAGTACTTC

abundance: -
d_gene: -
v_gene: TRBV28
j_gene: TRBJ2-7
CDR3aa: CASSIHTGGGSSPEQYF
CDR3nt: TGTGCCAGCAGTATACATACAGGGGGGGGGTCGAGTCCCGAGCAGTACTTC

abundance: few
d_gene: -
v_gene: TRBV20-1
j_gene: TRBJ2-1
CDR3aa: CSARSLKKAYNEQFF
CDR3nt: TGCAGTGCTAGATCCTTGAAGAAGGCGTACAATGAGCAGTTCTTC

abundance: -
d_gene: -
v_gene: TRBV29-1
j_gene: TRBJ1-1
CDR3aa: CSVDMGQGTEAFF
CDR3nt: TGCAGCGTTGATATGGGGCAGGGGACTGAAGCTTTCTTT

abundance: -
d_gene: -
v_gene: TRBV29-1
j_gene: TRBJ2-7
CDR3aa: CSVAGSLYEQYF
CDR3nt: TGCAGCGTTGCAGGTTCTCTCTACGAGCAGTACTTC

abundance: -
d_gene: -
v_gene: TRBV15
j_gene: TRBJ2-3
CDR3aa: CATSSRDLLGDTQYF
CDR3nt: TGTGCCACCAGCTCCCGGGATCTCCTCGGAGATACGCAGTATTTT

abundance: -
d_gene: TRBD1
v_gene: TRBV6-1
j_gene: TRBJ2-1
CDR3aa: CASTPRGPISSYNEQFF
CDR3nt: TGTGCCAGCACTCCAAGGGGGCCAATTAGCTCCTACAATGAGCAGTTCTTC

abundance: few
d_gene: TRBD2
v_gene: TRBV13
j_gene: TRBJ2-5
CDR3aa: CASSRRVAGVSETQYF
CDR3nt: TGTGCCAGCAGTCGTCGGGTAGCGGGAGTCTCGGAGACCCAGTACTTC

abundance: -
d_gene: TRBD1
v_gene: TRBV4-1
j_gene: TRBJ2-7
CDR3aa: CASSQVNGQGDEQYF
CDR3nt: TGCGCCAGCAGCCAAGTTAACGGACAGGGGGACGAGCAGTACTTC

abundance: many
d_gene: TRBD2
v_gene: TRBV20-1
j_gene: TRBJ2-7
CDR3aa: CSAQTSGGYYEQYF
CDR3nt: TGCAGTGCCCAGACTAGCGGGGGGTACTACGAGCAGTACTTC

abundance: -
d_gene: -
v_gene: TRBV7-2
j_gene: TRBJ1-2
CDR3aa: CASSLYSGTQNYGYTF
CDR3nt: TGTGCCAGCAGCTTATACTCAGGGACCCAAAACTATGGCTACACCTTC

abundance: -
d_gene: -
v_gene: TRBV9
j_gene: TRBJ2-5
CDR3aa: CASSVGTRQETQYF
CDR3nt: TGTGCCAGCAGCGTCGGGACGCGGCAAGAGACCCAGTACTTC

abundance: -
d_gene: TRBD2
v_gene: TRBV29-1
j_gene: TRBJ2-3
CDR3aa: CSEGLAGGDTQYF
CDR3nt: TGCAGCGAGGGACTAGCGGGCGGAGATACGCAGTATTTT

abundance: -
d_gene: -
v_gene: TRBV20-1
j_gene: TRBJ2-1
CDR3aa: CSARGRDSWSGEQFF
CDR3nt: TGCAGTGCTAGAGGCCGGGACTCCTGGTCTGGTGAGCAGTTCTTC

abundance: few
d_gene: -
v_gene: TRBV2
j_gene: TRBJ2-2
CDR3aa: CASSVSAGELFF
CDR3nt: TGTGCCAGCAGTGTGTCCGCCGGGGAGCTGTTTTTT

abundance: few
d_gene: -
v_gene: TRBV20-1
j_gene: TRBJ2-7
CDR3aa: CSARDRRHHYEDEQYF
CDR3nt: TGCAGTGCTAGAGATCGGAGACACCACTATGAGGACGAGCAGTACTTC

abundance: -
d_gene: TRBD2
v_gene: TRBV28
j_gene: TRBJ2-5
CDR3aa: CASSTSTSGEEQYF
CDR3nt: TGTGCCAGCAGTACCTCAACTAGCGGGGAAGAGCAGTACTTC

abundance: once
d_gene: -
v_gene: TRBV7-6
j_gene: TRBJ2-4
CDR3aa: CASSLSPGDWEQYF
CDR3nt: TGTGCCAGCAGCTTAAGCCCAGGGGATTGGGAGCAGTACTTC

abundance: -
d_gene: -
v_gene: TRBV12-3/TRBV12-4
j_gene: TRBJ2-3
CDR3aa: CASSLADKEWGLDTQYF
CDR3nt: TGTGCCAGCAGTTTAGCCGACAAGGAGTGGGGGTTGGATACGCAGTATTTT

abundance: few
d_gene: -
v_gene: TRBV7-8
j_gene: TRBJ2-3
CDR3aa: CASDNWGRGDTQYF
CDR3nt: TGTGCCAGCGATAATTGGGGGAGGGGGGATACGCAGTATTTT

abundance: few
d_gene: TRBD1
v_gene: TRBV20-1
j_gene: TRBJ1-5
CDR3aa: CSATTGVSQPQHF
CDR3nt: TGCAGTGCTACGACAGGGGTCAGTCAGCCCCAGCATTTT

abundance: -
d_gene: TRBD1
v_gene: TRBV28
j_gene: TRBJ2-3
CDR3aa: CASSLGGGTGLTDTQYF
CDR3nt: TGTGCCAGCAGTTTGGGTGGTGGGACAGGGCTCACAGATACGCAGTATTTT

abundance: -
d_gene: -
v_gene: TRBV27
j_gene: TRBJ2-7
CDR3aa: CASSPHASPYEQYF
CDR3nt: TGTGCCAGCAGTCCACATGCTAGCCCCTACGAGCAGTACTTC

abundance: -
d_gene: TRBD1
v_gene: TRBV6-5
j_gene: TRBJ1-2
CDR3aa: CASTEGAGGDGYTF
CDR3nt: TGTGCCAGCACCGAAGGGGCAGGGGGTGATGGCTACACCTTC

abundance: -
d_gene: TRBD2
v_gene: TRBV5-1
j_gene: TRBJ2-7
CDR3aa: CASSFGGSVNEQYF
CDR3nt: TGCGCCAGCAGCTTTGGCGGGAGCGTCAACGAGCAGTACTTC

abundance: -
d_gene: -
v_gene: TRBV7-2
j_gene: TRBJ2-3
CDR3aa: CASSFGVVTDTQYF
CDR3nt: TGTGCCAGCAGCTTTGGGGTTGTCACAGATACGCAGTATTTT

abundance: few
d_gene: -
v_gene: TRBV3-1
j_gene: TRBJ1-1
CDR3aa: CASSLHRDGKTEAFF
CDR3nt: TGTGCCAGCAGCCTTCACAGGGATGGGAAGACTGAAGCTTTCTTT

abundance: -
d_gene: -
v_gene: TRBV7-2
j_gene: TRBJ1-1
CDR3aa: CASSYGIWGTSEAFF
CDR3nt: TGTGCCAGCAGCTATGGGATATGGGGAACCAGTGAAGCTTTCTTT

abundance: once
d_gene: TRBD1
v_gene: TRBV2
j_gene: TRBJ2-7
CDR3aa: CASRTGQGNCEQYF
CDR3nt: TGTGCCAGCAGAACGGGACAGGGAAACTGCGAGCAGTACTTC

abundance: -
d_gene: -
v_gene: TRBV29-1
j_gene: TRBJ1-5
CDR3aa: CSVRLAGDNQPQHF
CDR3nt: TGCAGCGTCCGCCTCGCGGGGGACAATCAGCCCCAGCATTTT

abundance: -
d_gene: -
v_gene: TRBV29-1
j_gene: TRBJ2-5
CDR3aa: CSVVVTFVETQYF
CDR3nt: TGCAGCGTTGTAGTCACCTTCGTGGAGACCCAGTACTTC

abundance: -
d_gene: TRBD2
v_gene: TRBV10-3
j_gene: TRBJ2-7
CDR3aa: CAISPGLADEQYF
CDR3nt: TGTGCCATCAGTCCGGGACTAGCGGACGAGCAGTACTTC

abundance: -
d_gene: -
v_gene: TRBV9
j_gene: TRBJ2-1
CDR3aa: CASSVSENNEQFF
CDR3nt: TGTGCCAGCAGCGTGTCGGAAAACAATGAGCAGTTCTTC

abundance: -
d_gene: -
v_gene: TRBV7-6
j_gene: TRBJ2-7
CDR3aa: CASSPRTASSYEQYF
CDR3nt: TGTGCCAGCAGCCCGCGGACTGCGAGCTCCTACGAGCAGTACTTC

abundance: -
d_gene: TRBD2
v_gene: TRBV5-1
j_gene: TRBJ2-5
CDR3aa: CASSLSLAGGVQETQYF
CDR3nt: TGCGCCAGCAGCTTGTCGCTGGCGGGAGGGGTACAAGAGACCCAGTACTTC

abundance: many
d_gene: -
v_gene: TRBV6-5
j_gene: TRBJ2-5
CDR3aa: CASSPVRGGETQYF
CDR3nt: TGTGCCAGCAGCCCCGTCAGGGGGGGCGAGACCCAGTACTTC

abundance: -
d_gene: TRBD2
v_gene: TRBV6-5
j_gene: TRBJ2-7
CDR3aa: CASSVTSGSGYEQYF
CDR3nt: TGTGCCAGCAGTGTGACTAGCGGGAGTGGTTACGAGCAGTACTTC

abundance: -
d_gene: -
v_gene: TRBV7-2
j_gene: TRBJ2-5
CDR3aa: CASSLKVLARETQYF
CDR3nt: TGTGCCAGCAGCTTAAAAGTGCTAGCGCGGGAGACCCAGTACTTC

abundance: -
d_gene: -
v_gene: TRBV5-1
j_gene: TRBJ1-1
CDR3aa: CASSTGQMNTEAFF
CDR3nt: TGCGCCAGCAGCACAGGACAGATGAACACTGAAGCTTTCTTT

abundance: -
d_gene: TRBD2
v_gene: TRBV10-3
j_gene: TRBJ2-7
CDR3aa: CAISDSGLAGVYEQYF
CDR3nt: TGTGCCATCAGTGATTCGGGACTAGCGGGAGTCTACGAGCAGTACTTC

abundance: -
d_gene: TRBD2
v_gene: TRBV7-6
j_gene: TRBJ2-7
CDR3aa: CASSHASGAAYEQYF
CDR3nt: TGTGCCAGCAGCCACGCAAGCGGGGCAGCCTACGAGCAGTACTTC

abundance: -
d_gene: -
v_gene: TRBV7-9
j_gene: TRBJ2-1
CDR3aa: CASSPTQDNEQFF
CDR3nt: TGTGCCAGCAGCCCCACACAAGACAATGAGCAGTTCTTC

abundance: few
d_gene: -
v_gene: TRBV5-1
j_gene: TRBJ2-3
CDR3aa: CASSSLLLTETSTDTQYF
CDR3nt: TGCGCCAGCAGCTCACTCCTACTGACAGAGACCAGCACAGATACGCAGTATTTT

abundance: -
d_gene: TRBD2
v_gene: TRBV9
j_gene: TRBJ2-5
CDR3aa: CASSTHGRAGGLGETQYF
CDR3nt: TGTGCCAGCAGCACCCATGGGCGGGCGGGAGGACTCGGAGAGACCCAGTACTTC

abundance: -
d_gene: TRBD1
v_gene: TRBV30
j_gene: TRBJ1-2
CDR3aa: CAWGFRDRGLSYTF
CDR3nt: TGTGCCTGGGGATTCCGGGACAGGGGGCTCAGCTACACCTTC

abundance: many
d_gene: TRBD1
v_gene: TRBV12-3/TRBV12-4
j_gene: TRBJ2-7
CDR3aa: CASRLTGEQYF
CDR3nt: TGTGCCAGCAGGTTGACAGGGGAGCAGTACTTC

abundance: -
d_gene: -
v_gene: TRBV12-3/TRBV12-4
j_gene: TRBJ1-2
CDR3aa: CASSPRQAYDYTF
CDR3nt: TGTGCCAGCAGTCCGAGACAGGCTTATGACTACACCTTC

abundance: once
d_gene: -
v_gene: TRBV27
j_gene: TRBJ2-1
CDR3aa: CASSQGGFVYEQFF
CDR3nt: TGTGCCAGCTCCCAGGGGGGTTTCGTCTATGAGCAGTTCTTC

abundance: -
d_gene: TRBD1
v_gene: TRBV29-1
j_gene: TRBJ1-1
CDR3aa: CSVSPTGVNTEAFF
CDR3nt: TGCAGCGTTAGCCCGACAGGGGTGAACACTGAAGCTTTCTTT

abundance: few
d_gene: -
v_gene: TRBV6-7
j_gene: TRBJ2-1
CDR3aa: CASSYPDYDLNEQFF
CDR3nt: TGTGCCAGCAGTTACCCGGACTACGATCTCAATGAGCAGTTCTTC

abundance: -
d_gene: -
v_gene: TRBV6-5
j_gene: TRBJ1-6
CDR3aa: CASSSPGIGPLHF
CDR3nt: TGTGCCAGCAGCAGCCCCGGGATTGGGCCCCTCCACTTT

abundance: -
d_gene: TRBD1
v_gene: TRBV28
j_gene: TRBJ1-4
CDR3aa: CASSSTGGVGSANEKLFF
CDR3nt: TGTGCCAGCAGTTCTACAGGGGGCGTCGGATCGGCTAATGAAAAACTGTTTTTT

abundance: -
d_gene: -
v_gene: TRBV5-6
j_gene: TRBJ1-2
CDR3aa: CASRRLRGGTYTF
CDR3nt: TGTGCCAGCAGACGATTGAGGGGGGGGACCTACACCTTC

abundance: few
d_gene: -
v_gene: TRBV25-1
j_gene: TRBJ2-1
CDR3aa: CASSESTEQFF
CDR3nt: TGTGCCAGCAGTGAATCGACTGAACAGTTCTTC

abundance: once
d_gene: TRBD1
v_gene: TRBV11-3
j_gene: TRBJ1-2
CDR3aa: CASSSGPGTASYGYTF
CDR3nt: TGTGCCAGCAGCTCCGGTCCCGGGACAGCCTCATATGGCTACACCTTC

abundance: -
d_gene: -
v_gene: TRBV13
j_gene: TRBJ1-2
CDR3aa: CASSSREGSLYLYGYTF
CDR3nt: TGTGCCAGCAGCTCCCGTGAGGGCTCCCTCTACCTCTATGGCTACACCTTC